This TCR beta chain was identified in a study of identical twins. Study-level results: Memory repertoires lacked the insertion deficit that abundant cord blood beta clonotypes showed. One should note that invariant MAIT and iNKT cells could partly confound zero-insertion analyses.

Healthy Caucasians were all of the donors. This clonotype was seen many times. Its antigen is undetermined. Unique molecular identifiers were present on the cDNA, and a universal primer site came from template switching. MiXCR was run by TCRdb on the 5' RACE reads, yielding one entry per CDR3 protein. The table lists 400,000 to 550,000 distinct CDR3 sequences, roughly an eighth of them singletons. The ends were cut back, 2 bases at V and 0 bases at J, with 5 bases in the middle. The CDR3 runs 14 residues. The sample was also linked to a second study, of yellow fever vaccine responses in identical twins.

This receptor was taken from a woman between 18 and 30 years old in good health. V and J are TRBV12-3 or TRBV12-4 and TRBJ1-5; D is unresolved. Input material: CD4+ T cells sorted from blood. The DNA for the CDR3 is TGTGCCAGCAGTTTAAGCGGTAGCAATCAGCCCCAGCATTTT. This sequence encodes CASSLSGSNQPQHF.